This TCR beta chain was identified during a study of cytomegalovirus exposure and HLA in healthy donors. Study results and caveats: It was confirmed in vitro that a few of the CMV-associated chains were specific for CMV antigens.

Turning to this clone: Its antigen is as yet unknown.

Use of 60 Vbeta and 13 Jbeta primers characterized the PCR. Profiling relied on immunoSEQ multiplex PCR, and the TCRdb table lists in-frame clones only, not all of them. The sample contains some 130,000 clones, around 77% of which appear only once. This sequence was found in a man aged 25-45 years in good health and CMV-seronegative. The source material was PBMCs.

The CDR3 loop is CASRSSAGRNEQYF. Written as DNA, the CDR3 is TGTGCCAGCAGATCAAGCGCGGGGCGGAACGAGCAGTACTTC. V usage is TRBV7-2 and J usage is TRBJ2-7, with D possibly matching TRBD2 (6 bases). CDR3 length: 14 amino acids. V lost 6 bases to trimming and J lost 5 bases, with 17 bases between them. CDR1 is SGHTA, CDR2 FQGNSA, per germline.